This T cell receptor (beta chain) was observed in a study of T cells in Graves' hyperthyroidism and ophthalmopathy. This CDR3 region has 14 residues. Germline CDR1 and CDR2: SGHRS and YFSETQ. What was amplified from RNA transcripts were TCR beta CDR3 regions. HTBI primers were the set used in a first-round RT-PCR of the TCR CDR3. TCRdb re-called the multiplex PCR reads through MiXCR, storing one row per CDR3 protein. The sample yields some 600,000 distinct CDR3 sequences, over 11% seen once. This clonotype was picked up many times. At one of its ends the junction is not consistent with the germline gene, which may arise from a read error.

The origin of this receptor is a woman in her 30s with Graves' hyperthyroidism that later progressed to Graves' ophthalmopathy. The chain recombines TRBV5-1 with TRBJ1-3; D unclear. Specimen: blood. CDR3 coding DNA: TGTGCCAGCAGTCTTGACAACTCTGGAAACACCATATATTTT. Protein: CASSLDNSGNTIYF.